The next 13 T cell receptor beta chains were all read from a single sample in a study of blood T cell repertoires in COVID-19. The method was immunoSEQ multiplex PCR; TCRdb's version includes in-frame clones alone and lacks a portion of them. This sample has 130,000 to 150,000 clones, with more than 70% found just once. What was sequenced was peripheral blood. Source of these receptors: a human donor in a cohort sampled during active COVID-19.

V gene TRBV28 combines with J gene TRBJ1-4, with 7 bases lining up with TRBD1. J was trimmed by 0 bases and V by 2 bases; bases with no gene match: 3. This CDR3 is built from 16 residues. The germline gives CDR1 MDHEN, CDR2 SYDVKM. CDR3 nucleotide sequence: TGTGCCAGCAGTTTAGGTCAGGGGGCAACTAATGAAAAACTGTTTTTT. Amino acid sequence: CASSLGQGATNEKLFF.

The rearrangement uses TRBV15 and TRBJ2-2, with TRBD1 as a possible D gene (6 bases). V gave up 8 bases and J gave up 2 bases, with 9 bases separating them. The CDR3 covers 13 residues. The V gene's germline CDR1 is LNHNV and CDR2 YYDKDF (reference sequence). The CDR3 here is CATGTPNTGELFF. The CDR3 nucleotides read TGTGCCACCGGGACACCAAACACCGGGGAGCTGTTTTTT.

Here the CDR3 reads CASSAGTGTYEQYF. The CDR3 region has the DNA TGTGCCAGCAGCGCCGGGACAGGGACTTACGAGCAGTACTTC. The V gene is TRBV7-8, the J gene TRBJ2-7; the match to TRBD1 covers 9 bases. There are 14 residues in the CDR3. The germline gives CDR1 SGHVS, CDR2 FQNEAQ. V trimming: 5 bases; J trimming: 4 bases; junction bases outside the gene matches: 6.

CDR3 loop: CASSLELAPSYEQYF. Here the CDR3 DNA reads TGTGCCAGCAGCTTAGAACTAGCCCCTTCCTACGAGCAGTACTTC. The chain recombines TRBV11-2 with TRBJ2-7, with D tentatively TRBD2 (6 bases). The CDR3 loop spans 15 amino acids. Germline V gene lookup returns CDR1 SGHAT and CDR2 FQNNGV. Trimming left V 0 bases short and J 1 base short, with 10 bases between.

The gene calls are TRBV7-9 and TRBJ2-3; a possible D gene is TRBD1 (5 bases). The CDR3 extends over 16 amino acids. CDR1 SEHNR and CDR2 FQNEAQ come from the germline V gene (reference sequence). Trimming removed 2 bases at V and 1 base at J, with 13 bases between. This chain's CDR3 is CASSLRSGKGTDTQYF. Written as DNA, the CDR3 is TGTGCCAGCAGCTTAAGGTCAGGGAAAGGCACAGATACGCAGTATTTT.

The chain has TRBV29-1 and TRBJ2-3; D not certain. The CDR3 extends over 13 amino acids. The V and J ends lost 5 bases and 1 base respectively, with 10 bases between them. Per germline, CDR1 SQVTM and CDR2 ANQGSEA. CDR3 region: CSVLVVGTDTQYF. Written as DNA, the CDR3 is TGCAGCGTTCTCGTAGTGGGCACAGATACGCAGTATTTT.

The V call is TRBV5-1, the J call TRBJ2-1; TRBD2 agrees at 12 bases. CDR1 is SGHRS and CDR2 is YFSETQ in the germline V gene. Trimming cost V 1 base and J 1 base; bases outside gene matches: 6. CDR3 length: 18 amino acids. Here the CDR3 reads CASSLTFTSGRSYNEQFF. CDR3 coding DNA: TGCGCCAGCAGCTTGACCTTCACTAGCGGGAGGTCCTACAATGAGCAGTTCTTC. Full variable domain (rest looked up from reference TRBV5-1 and TRBJ2-1): KAGVTQTPRYLIKTRGQQVTLSCSPISGHRSVSWYQQTPGQGLQFLFEYFSETQRNKGNFPGRFSGRQFSNSRSEMNVSTLELGDSALYLCASSLTFTSGRSYNEQFFGPGTRLTVL.

This chain uses TRBV6-5 with TRBJ1-4, with 9 bases that match TRBD1. The germline gives CDR1 MNHEY, CDR2 SVGAGI. V shed 6 bases, J shed 6 bases, and the junction held 5 bases outside the gene matches. This CDR3 spans 14 amino acids. The CDR3: CASRDRGGDEKLFF. The DNA of the CDR3 is TGTGCCAGCAGGGACAGGGGTGGGGATGAAAAACTGTTTTTT.

The chain links TRBV25-1 to TRBJ1-6; D not resolved. V lost 4 bases and J lost 0, with 7 bases in between. This CDR3 is 15 amino acids long. Germline CDR1 MGHDK, CDR2 SYGVNS. The CDR3 sequence is CASSGLGSYNSPLHF. CDR3 nucleotides: TGTGCCAGCAGTGGACTTGGCTCCTATAATTCACCCCTCCACTTT. Full variable domain (outside the CDR3, taken from reference TRBV25-1 and TRBJ1-6): EADIYQTPRYLVIGTGKKITLECSQTMGHDKMYWYQQDPGMELHLIHYSYGVNSTEKGDLSSESTVSRIRTEHFPLTLESARPSHTSQYLCASSGLGSYNSPLHFGNGTRLTVT.

V gene TRBV2 combines with J gene TRBJ2-1; D not resolved. With 4 bases removed from V and 5 bases from J, the gap between germline ends came to 15 bases. CDR3 size: 15 residues. From germline, CDR1 is SNHLY and CDR2 FYNNEI. For the CDR3, the DNA is TGTGCCAGCAGTGTAGGCAAGCTAACTAACAATGAGCAGTTCTTC. Protein product: CASSVGKLTNNEQFF.

This sequence joins TRBV27 and TRBJ2-3, with a weak D call TRBD2 (5 bases). Germline-derived CDR1 and CDR2 are MNHEY and SMNVEV (reference sequence). The CDR3 contains 15 residues. The ends were cut back, 2 bases at V and 8 bases at J, with 17 bases in the middle. CDR3 loop: CASSLGQRTIGTQYF. In DNA form, the CDR3 reads TGTGCCAGCAGTTTAGGCCAGCGGACCATTGGTACGCAGTATTTT.

The chain combines TRBV24-1 with TRBJ1-1, with 8 bases fitting TRBD1. The length of the CDR3 is 15 residues. V shed 7 bases and J 1 base; nucleotides not matched to a gene: 7. The germline V gene has CDR1 KGHDR and CDR2 SFDVKD. CDR3 in amino acids: CATRSDRVENTEAFF. In DNA, the CDR3 is TGTGCCACCAGATCGGACAGGGTTGAGAACACTGAAGCTTTCTTT.

V is TRBV7-3 and J is TRBJ1-1; 7 bases match TRBD1. The CDR3 length is 17 residues. Unmatched junction bases numbered 12, after V lost 5 bases and J lost 0 bases. Per germline, CDR1 SGHTA and CDR2 FQGTGA. CDR3 region: CASSKTGPGGVNTEAFF. The CDR3 bases are TGTGCCAGCAGCAAGACAGGGCCTGGAGGCGTGAACACTGAAGCTTTCTTT.